Each of the 9 T cell receptor beta chains below was sequenced from the same sample in a study of T cells in Graves' hyperthyroidism and ophthalmopathy. RNA transcripts served as the template for amplifying TCR beta CDR3 regions. HTBI primers were the set used in a first-round RT-PCR of the TCR CDR3. TCRdb ran MiXCR on the multiplex PCR reads and lists one entry per CDR3 protein. The sample has approximately 640,000 distinct CDR3 sequences; 15% to 20% are singletons. Sequencing used blood. The source of these receptors is a woman aged 25 to 39 with Graves' hyperthyroidism.

This clonotype was counted only a few times. The V gene is TRBV9, the J gene TRBJ2-1; TRBD2 matches at 10 bases. Germline loops: CDR1 SGDLS, CDR2 YYNGEE. The junction had 6 bases not matched to a gene; V was cut back by 3 bases and J by 0 bases. The CDR3 extends over 17 amino acids. CDR3: CASSAPAGGPSYNEQFF. The CDR3 nucleotides read TGTGCCAGCAGCGCTCCAGCGGGAGGGCCCTCCTACAATGAGCAGTTCTTC.

This clonotype was found many times. This sequence joins TRBV12-3 or TRBV12-4 and TRBJ2-1; a weak D match, TRBD2 (5 bases). The CDR3 loop spans 13 amino acids. Deletions cut 4 bases from V and 6 bases from J, with 10 bases between. Here the CDR3 DNA reads TGTGCCAGCAGTTACGGGGTTGGCAATGAGCAGTTCTTC. This sequence encodes CASSYGVGNEQFF.

Ten or more counts support this clonotype. The CDR3, as DNA: TGTGCCAGCAGCTTAGGGGACGCCTACGAGCAGTACTTC. Translated, it gives CASSLGDAYEQYF. The chain carries TRBV11-2 and TRBJ2-7; D is tentatively TRBD1 or TRBD2 (5 bases each). The CDR3 contains 13 residues. Trimming shortened V by 1 base and J by 2 bases, and 6 bases separated the two germline ends. CDR1 is SGHAT, CDR2 FQNNGV, per germline.

The table lists this clonotype with a few counts. The chain carries TRBV28 and TRBJ1-3; unclear D gene. This CDR3 region has 16 residues. The germline CDR1 and CDR2 sequences are MDHEN and SYDVKM. The V end lost 2 bases, the J end lost 8 bases, and 19 bases lay between the germline ends. The chain's CDR3 is CASSLEVQSGRDTIYF. Written as DNA, the CDR3 is TGTGCCAGCAGTTTAGAAGTGCAGAGCGGGAGGGACACCATATATTTT.

This clonotype has a count of ten or more. The rearrangement uses TRBV20-1 and TRBJ2-7; 8 bases fit TRBD2. This CDR3 has 16 amino acids. CDR1 is DFQATT, CDR2 SNEGSKA, per germline (reference sequence). The ends lost 6 bases at V and 2 bases at J; junction bases unmatched: 15. For the CDR3, the DNA is TGCAGTGCAACCGTTCATGTTAGCGGGATAGCCTACGAGCAGTACTTC. Residues: CSATVHVSGIAYEQYF.

Many counts were recorded for this clonotype. This chain links TRBV28 with TRBJ2-7; D perhaps matches TRBD1 (5 bases). CDR1 is MDHEN and CDR2 is SYDVKM in the germline V gene. This CDR3 comprises 13 residues. The V end was cut by 6 bases, the J end by 2 bases, with 11 bases between. The CDR3 DNA reads TGTGCCAGCAGAGGCGACAGAACCTACGAGCAGTACTTC. Translating it yields CASRGDRTYEQYF.

Ten or more counts support this clonotype. V and J are TRBV27 and TRBJ2-1; no firm D call. V was cut by 6 bases and J by 3 bases, with 12 bases left in between. CDR3 length: 14 amino acids. Germline values: CDR1 MNHEY, CDR2 SMNVEV (reference sequence). The CDR3: CASSSTGGYNEQFF. CDR3 DNA sequence: TGTGCCAGCAGCTCGACGGGCGGCTACAATGAGCAGTTCTTC.

This clonotype was recorded many times. The V gene is TRBV20-1, the J gene TRBJ2-7, with 9 bases that match TRBD2. The J segment lost 3 bases and the V segment lost 5 bases, leaving 5 bases of the junction unmatched. Germline loops: CDR1 DFQATT, CDR2 SNEGSKA (reference sequence). This CDR3 spans 13 amino acids. The CDR3 DNA is TGCAGTGCTCCGACGCGGGAGGGCTACGAGCAGTACTTC. Translated: CSAPTREGYEQYF.

This clonotype was recorded a few times. The gene calls are TRBV7-9 and TRBJ1-1, with D tentatively TRBD1 (6 bases). The germline gives CDR1 SEHNR, CDR2 FQNEAQ (reference sequence). Trimming shortened V by 7 bases and J by 11 bases, and 20 bases separated the two germline ends. The CDR3 covers 13 residues. The CDR3 sequence: CASTSIQGSEAFF. The CDR3 coding sequence is TGTGCCAGCACCTCGATACAGGGTTCGGAGGCTTTCTTT.